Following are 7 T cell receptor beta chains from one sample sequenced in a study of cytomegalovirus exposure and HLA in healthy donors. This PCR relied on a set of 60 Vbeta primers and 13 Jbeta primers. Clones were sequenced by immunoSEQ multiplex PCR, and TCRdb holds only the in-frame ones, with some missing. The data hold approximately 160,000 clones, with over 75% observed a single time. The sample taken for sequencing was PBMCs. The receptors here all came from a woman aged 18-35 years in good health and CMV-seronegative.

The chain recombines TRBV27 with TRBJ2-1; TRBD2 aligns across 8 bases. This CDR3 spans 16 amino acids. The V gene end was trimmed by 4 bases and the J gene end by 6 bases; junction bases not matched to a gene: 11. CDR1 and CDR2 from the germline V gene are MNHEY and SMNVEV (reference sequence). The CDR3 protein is CASSSLGGGRSNEQFF. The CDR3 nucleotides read TGTGCCAGCAGTTCACTGGGCGGCGGGAGGAGCAATGAGCAGTTCTTC.

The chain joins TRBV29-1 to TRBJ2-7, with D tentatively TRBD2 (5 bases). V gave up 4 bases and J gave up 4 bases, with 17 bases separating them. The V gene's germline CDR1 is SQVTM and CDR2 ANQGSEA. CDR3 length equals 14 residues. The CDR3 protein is CSVVRAGVVYEQYF. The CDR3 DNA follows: TGCAGCGTTGTGAGGGCGGGCGTCGTTTACGAGCAGTACTTC.

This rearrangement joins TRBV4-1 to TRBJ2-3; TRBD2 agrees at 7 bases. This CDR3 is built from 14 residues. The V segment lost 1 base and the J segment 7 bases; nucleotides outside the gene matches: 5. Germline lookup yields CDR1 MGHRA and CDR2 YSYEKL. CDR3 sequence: CASSQGGGTNTQYF. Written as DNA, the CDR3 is TGCGCCAGCAGCCAAGGCGGGGGTACAAATACGCAGTATTTT.

CDR3 nucleotide sequence: TGTGCCAGCAGCCTAACAGGGATTAGCAATCAGCCCCAGCATTTT. Translation: CASSLTGISNQPQHF. V and J are TRBV6-1 and TRBJ1-5; D possibly corresponds to TRBD1 (6 bases). The CDR3 runs 15 residues. The V end lost 6 bases, the J end lost 0 bases, and 12 bases lay between the germline ends. CDR1 and CDR2 (germline): MNHNS, SASEGT.

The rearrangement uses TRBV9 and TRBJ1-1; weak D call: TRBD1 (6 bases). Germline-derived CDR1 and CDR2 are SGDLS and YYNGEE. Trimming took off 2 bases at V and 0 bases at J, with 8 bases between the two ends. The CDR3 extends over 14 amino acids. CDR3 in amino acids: CASSVDSVNTEAFF. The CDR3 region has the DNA TGTGCCAGCAGCGTGGACAGTGTGAACACTGAAGCTTTCTTT.

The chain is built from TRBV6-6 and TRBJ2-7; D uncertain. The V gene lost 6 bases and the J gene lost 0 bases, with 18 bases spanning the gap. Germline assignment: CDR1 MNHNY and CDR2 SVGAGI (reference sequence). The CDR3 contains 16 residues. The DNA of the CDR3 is TGTGCCAGCAGCCTCACTCTAACGAGGCGCTCCTACGAGCAGTACTTC. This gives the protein CASSLTLTRRSYEQYF.

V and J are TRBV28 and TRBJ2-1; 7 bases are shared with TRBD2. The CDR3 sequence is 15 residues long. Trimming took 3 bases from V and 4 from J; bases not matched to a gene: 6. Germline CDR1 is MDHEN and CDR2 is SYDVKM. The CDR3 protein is CASSFLAESYNEQFF. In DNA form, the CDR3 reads TGTGCCAGCAGTTTTCTAGCGGAAAGTTACAATGAGCAGTTCTTC.